This T cell receptor beta chain came from a study of cytomegalovirus exposure and HLA in healthy donors. In the study overall: In a later analysis, the roughly 120 validation repertoires were reported to have used the same platform as the approximately 690 first-cohort repertoires.

Findings and limits, study-wide: A later analysis found first-cohort TCR clusters tended to co-occur in the approximately 110 validation repertoires.

On this clone: Antigen: not known.

Trimming shortened V by 4 bases and J by 0 bases, and 7 bases separated the two germline ends. This CDR3 is 14 amino acids long. The V gene's germline CDR1 is MDHEN and CDR2 SYDVKM. TCRdb keeps only in-frame clones here, not all; method: immunoSEQ multiplex PCR. The sample has about 340,000 clones, 70% to 90% seen once. The source material was PBMCs. V is TRBV28 and J is TRBJ2-1; D unresolved. This sequence was found in a woman between 18 and 29 years old in good health and CMV-seronegative. CDR3 sequence: CASSSVSSYNEQFF. DNA of the CDR3: TGTGCCAGCAGTTCAGTCAGCTCCTACAATGAGCAGTTCTTC.